Listed below are T cell receptor beta chains from one sample, sequenced in a study of shared clonotypes between healthy human individuals. Assay used: immunoSEQ multiplex PCR; TCRdb lists only in-frame clones, some missing. Among about 2 million clones, 90% to 95% were seen once, and the ten largest hold 0.1% to 0.15%. The specimen sequenced was naive CD4+ T cells sorted from blood. The source of these receptors is a man in his late teens or twenties in good health. The CDR3 runs from the conserved cysteine through the conserved F or W. The D gene is left open where the match is weak. Only part of the rows carry a size: once, few, many, or a class if the clone is expanded.

D gene: TRBD1; V gene: TRBV28; J gene: TRBJ2-7; clone size: -; CDR3 protein: CASSLASRGLYEQYF; CDR3 DNA: TGTGCCAGCAGTTTAGCATCCAGGGGGCTTTACGAGCAGTACTTC
D gene: -; V gene: TRBV28; J gene: TRBJ1-2; clone size: -; CDR3 protein: CATGDYGYTF; CDR3 DNA: TGTGCCACCGGGGACTATGGCTACACCTTC
D gene: -; V gene: TRBV14; J gene: TRBJ1-1; clone size: -; CDR3 protein: CASSHTNTEAFF; CDR3 DNA: TGTGCCAGCAGCCACACGAACACTGAAGCTTTCTTT
D gene: TRBD1; V gene: TRBV6-1; J gene: TRBJ2-5; clone size: -; CDR3 protein: CASSEVGGSKTQYF; CDR3 DNA: TGTGCCAGCAGTGAAGTAGGGGGCTCGAAGACCCAGTACTTC
D gene: -; V gene: TRBV19; J gene: TRBJ2-7; clone size: once; CDR3 protein: CASSRGTGSYEQYF; CDR3 DNA: TGTGCCAGTAGTCGGGGCACGGGCTCCTACGAGCAGTACTTC
D gene: -; V gene: TRBV11-2; J gene: TRBJ2-7; clone size: -; CDR3 protein: CASSLGGQSYEQYF; CDR3 DNA: TGTGCCAGCAGCTTAGGCGGACAGTCCTACGAGCAGTACTTC
D gene: -; V gene: TRBV19; J gene: TRBJ1-3; clone size: -; CDR3 protein: CASSTQGNTIYF; CDR3 DNA: TGTGCCAGTAGTACACAGGGAAACACCATATATTTT
D gene: -; V gene: TRBV10-2; J gene: TRBJ2-2; clone size: -; CDR3 protein: CASSEQGPAPGELFF; CDR3 DNA: TGCGCCAGCAGTGAACAGGGACCGGCACCCGGGGAGCTGTTTTTT
D gene: TRBD1; V gene: TRBV19; J gene: TRBJ1-5; clone size: -; CDR3 protein: CASSTTDRGSNQPQHF; CDR3 DNA: TGTGCCAGTAGTACAACAGACAGGGGAAGCAATCAGCCCCAGCATTTT
D gene: TRBD2; V gene: TRBV25-1; J gene: TRBJ2-1; clone size: -; CDR3 protein: CASSRREGYDEQFF; CDR3 DNA: TGTGCCAGCTCGAGGCGGGAGGGCTACGATGAGCAGTTCTTC
D gene: TRBD2; V gene: TRBV27; J gene: TRBJ2-3; clone size: -; CDR3 protein: CASSLDSGRAWDTQYF; CDR3 DNA: TGTGCCAGCAGTTTGGATAGCGGGAGGGCCTGGGATACGCAGTATTTT
D gene: -; V gene: TRBV28; J gene: TRBJ2-7; clone size: -; CDR3 protein: CASSLSTGTAYEQYF; CDR3 DNA: TGTGCCAGCAGTCTTTCCACCGGGACTGCATACGAGCAGTACTTC
D gene: -; V gene: TRBV4-1; J gene: TRBJ1-1; clone size: -; CDR3 protein: CASSQGRYTEAFF; CDR3 DNA: TGCGCCAGCAGCCAAGGACGATACACTGAAGCTTTCTTT
D gene: -; V gene: TRBV28; J gene: TRBJ2-7; clone size: -; CDR3 protein: CASSYPQTGETYEQYF; CDR3 DNA: TGTGCCAGCAGTTACCCTCAAACGGGGGAGACCTACGAGCAGTACTTC
D gene: TRBD2; V gene: TRBV2; J gene: TRBJ2-3; clone size: -; CDR3 protein: CASSHVAGGLKDTQYF; CDR3 DNA: TGTGCCAGCAGTCATGTAGCGGGAGGGTTGAAAGATACGCAGTATTTT
D gene: -; V gene: TRBV28; J gene: TRBJ2-3; clone size: -; CDR3 protein: CASSFQGTTDTQYF; CDR3 DNA: TGTGCCAGCAGTTTTCAGGGTACCACAGATACGCAGTATTTT
D gene: -; V gene: TRBV5-1; J gene: TRBJ2-7; clone size: -; CDR3 protein: CASRPNTYEQYF; CDR3 DNA: TGCGCCAGCCGTCCTAACACCTACGAGCAGTACTTC
D gene: -; V gene: TRBV6-5; J gene: TRBJ2-7; clone size: -; CDR3 protein: CASSRGTGSYEQYF; CDR3 DNA: TGTGCCAGCAGTCGCGGAACAGGATCCTACGAGCAGTACTTC
D gene: -; V gene: TRBV2; J gene: TRBJ1-2; clone size: -; CDR3 protein: CASSEGIWVQNYGYTF; CDR3 DNA: TGTGCCAGCAGTGAAGGTATTTGGGTACAGAACTATGGCTACACCTTC
D gene: TRBD1; V gene: TRBV6-5; J gene: TRBJ1-6; clone size: -; CDR3 protein: CASADRANSPLHF; CDR3 DNA: TGTGCCAGCGCTGACAGGGCGAATTCACCCCTCCACTTT
D gene: -; V gene: TRBV6-5; J gene: TRBJ1-1; clone size: -; CDR3 protein: CASKEGWTAFF; CDR3 DNA: TGTGCCAGCAAGGAGGGCTGGACTGCTTTCTTT
D gene: TRBD2; V gene: TRBV18; J gene: TRBJ2-1; clone size: -; CDR3 protein: CASSPPTSGGNEQFF; CDR3 DNA: TGTGCCAGCTCACCACCGACTAGCGGGGGGAATGAGCAGTTCTTC
D gene: -; V gene: TRBV10-3; J gene: TRBJ1-4; clone size: -; CDR3 protein: CAIRPSGDVEKLFF; CDR3 DNA: TGTGCCATCAGGCCCTCAGGGGACGTCGAAAAACTGTTTTTT
D gene: -; V gene: TRBV5-5; J gene: TRBJ1-5; clone size: -; CDR3 protein: CASSLIGNQPQHF; CDR3 DNA: TGTGCCAGCAGCTTGATTGGAAATCAGCCCCAGCATTTT
D gene: -; V gene: TRBV11-2; J gene: TRBJ2-7; clone size: -; CDR3 protein: CASSLGPSQEQYF; CDR3 DNA: TGTGCCAGCAGCTTAGGCCCTTCCCAGGAGCAGTACTTC
D gene: TRBD1; V gene: TRBV13; J gene: TRBJ2-2; clone size: -; CDR3 protein: CASSLRTGGRTGELFF; CDR3 DNA: TGTGCCAGCAGCCTTAGGACAGGGGGACGCACCGGGGAGCTGTTTTTT
D gene: -; V gene: TRBV6-1; J gene: TRBJ1-6; clone size: -; CDR3 protein: CASNGRAGPFPLHF; CDR3 DNA: TGTGCCAGCAACGGAAGGGCAGGGCCCTTCCCCCTCCACTTT
D gene: -; V gene: TRBV6-6; J gene: TRBJ1-3; clone size: -; CDR3 protein: CASSGVGNTIYF; CDR3 DNA: TGTGCCAGCTCGGGGGTCGGAAACACCATATATTTT
D gene: TRBD2; V gene: TRBV7-2; J gene: TRBJ2-7; clone size: -; CDR3 protein: CASSLAHTGGTYEQYF; CDR3 DNA: TGTGCCAGCAGCTTAGCGCACACGGGGGGAACCTACGAGCAGTACTTC
D gene: -; V gene: TRBV9; J gene: TRBJ2-3; clone size: -; CDR3 protein: CASSVKASATDTQYF; CDR3 DNA: TGTGCCAGCAGCGTAAAGGCTAGCGCCACAGATACGCAGTATTTT
D gene: -; V gene: TRBV4-1; J gene: TRBJ2-3; clone size: -; CDR3 protein: CASSYGRATDTQYF; CDR3 DNA: TGCGCCAGCAGCTACGGACGGGCGACAGATACGCAGTATTTT
D gene: -; V gene: TRBV7-2; J gene: TRBJ2-3; clone size: -; CDR3 protein: CASRNKRDTQYF; CDR3 DNA: TGTGCCAGCAGGAATAAGCGAGATACGCAGTATTTT
D gene: -; V gene: TRBV6-5; J gene: TRBJ1-2; clone size: -; CDR3 protein: CASSYSRGNYGYTF; CDR3 DNA: TGTGCCAGCAGTTACTCGCGGGGTAACTATGGCTACACCTTC
D gene: TRBD2; V gene: TRBV25-1; J gene: TRBJ2-5; clone size: -; CDR3 protein: CASSYSGRETQYF; CDR3 DNA: TGTGCCAGCAGTTATAGCGGGAGAGAGACCCAGTACTTC
D gene: -; V gene: TRBV21-1; J gene: TRBJ2-7; clone size: -; CDR3 protein: CASSKDDYSVSYEQYF; CDR3 DNA: TGTGCCAGCAGCAAAGACGATTACTCCGTCTCCTACGAGCAGTACTTC
D gene: -; V gene: TRBV2; J gene: TRBJ2-3; clone size: -; CDR3 protein: CATDARSGSEDTDTQYF; CDR3 DNA: TGTGCCACCGACGCCCGCTCGGGGTCCGAGGACACAGATACGCAGTATTTT
D gene: -; V gene: TRBV12-1; J gene: TRBJ2-7; clone size: -; CDR3 protein: CASSHNDRGEKRSYEQYF; CDR3 DNA: TGTGCCAGCAGCCATAACGACAGGGGTGAGAAGCGGTCCTACGAGCAGTACTTC
D gene: -; V gene: TRBV7-8; J gene: TRBJ2-7; clone size: -; CDR3 protein: CASSLDSPYEQYF; CDR3 DNA: TGTGCCAGCAGCCTCGACTCTCCCTACGAGCAGTACTTC
D gene: TRBD1; V gene: TRBV7-9; J gene: TRBJ1-2; clone size: -; CDR3 protein: CASSFSQGNYGYTF; CDR3 DNA: TGTGCCAGCAGCTTCTCACAGGGGAACTATGGCTACACCTTC
D gene: -; V gene: TRBV18; J gene: TRBJ2-3; clone size: -; CDR3 protein: CASSPGTDTQYF; CDR3 DNA: TGTGCCAGCTCACCCGGCACAGATACGCAGTATTTT
D gene: TRBD1; V gene: TRBV4-1; J gene: TRBJ2-7; clone size: -; CDR3 protein: CASSLGDRGYEQYF; CDR3 DNA: TGCGCCAGCAGCCTTGGGGACAGGGGCTACGAGCAGTACTTC
D gene: TRBD1; V gene: TRBV6-5; J gene: TRBJ1-4; clone size: -; CDR3 protein: CASSYLQGAEKLFF; CDR3 DNA: TGTGCCAGCAGTTACTTACAGGGGGCTGAAAAACTGTTTTTT
D gene: TRBD1; V gene: TRBV30; J gene: TRBJ1-4; clone size: -; CDR3 protein: CAWSVRGGVDEKLFF; CDR3 DNA: TGTGCCTGGAGTGTACGAGGGGGCGTCGATGAAAAACTGTTTTTT
D gene: -; V gene: TRBV28; J gene: TRBJ1-1; clone size: -; CDR3 protein: CASSSTMNTEAFF; CDR3 DNA: TGTGCCAGCAGTTCTACGATGAACACTGAAGCTTTCTTT
D gene: -; V gene: TRBV30; J gene: TRBJ2-7; clone size: -; CDR3 protein: CAWSARSSYEQYF; CDR3 DNA: TGTGCCTGGAGTGCCCGGTCCTCCTACGAGCAGTACTTC
D gene: -; V gene: TRBV30; J gene: TRBJ1-2; clone size: -; CDR3 protein: CAWRPPGFYGYTF; CDR3 DNA: TGTGCCTGGAGGCCCCCGGGGTTCTATGGCTACACCTTC
D gene: TRBD1; V gene: TRBV6-5; J gene: TRBJ1-6; clone size: -; CDR3 protein: CASSYSTGYNSPLHF; CDR3 DNA: TGTGCCAGCAGTTACTCGACAGGGTATAATTCACCCCTCCACTTT
D gene: -; V gene: TRBV12-5; J gene: TRBJ2-1; clone size: -; CDR3 protein: CASSFNTGANEQFF; CDR3 DNA: TGTGCTAGTTCGTTTAATACAGGCGCCAATGAGCAGTTCTTC
D gene: -; V gene: TRBV5-1; J gene: TRBJ2-7; clone size: -; CDR3 protein: CASSLEGQTYEQYF; CDR3 DNA: TGCGCCAGCAGCTTGGAGGGGCAGACCTACGAGCAGTACTTC
D gene: -; V gene: TRBV25-1; J gene: TRBJ2-1; clone size: -; CDR3 protein: CASSEYGVNEQFF; CDR3 DNA: TGTGCCAGCAGTGAATACGGGGTGAATGAGCAGTTCTTC
D gene: TRBD2; V gene: TRBV5-1; J gene: TRBJ2-3; clone size: -; CDR3 protein: CASSLSAGGPADTQYF; CDR3 DNA: TGCGCCAGCAGCTTGTCAGCGGGAGGGCCGGCAGATACGCAGTATTTT
D gene: TRBD2; V gene: TRBV10-3; J gene: TRBJ2-3; clone size: -; CDR3 protein: CAIAQAGGRATDTQYF; CDR3 DNA: TGTGCCATCGCCCAAGCGGGCGGGAGGGCCACAGATACGCAGTATTTT
D gene: -; V gene: TRBV6-1; J gene: TRBJ1-4; clone size: -; CDR3 protein: CASRPDWTGGEKLFF; CDR3 DNA: TGTGCCAGCAGACCCGACTGGACCGGGGGCGAAAAACTGTTTTTT
D gene: -; V gene: TRBV30; J gene: TRBJ2-1; clone size: -; CDR3 protein: CAWSRGRDNEQFF; CDR3 DNA: TGTGCCTGGAGCCGAGGCAGAGACAATGAGCAGTTCTTC